The 20 T cell receptor beta chains listed next were all sequenced from one sample in a study of shared clonotypes between healthy human individuals (dated by TCRdb to the early 2020s). Library prep was done by the immunoSEQ multiplex PCR assay. TCRdb mirrors the immuneACCESS table, restricted to in-frame sequences. Some clones are absent from its copies; in checked studies, under half trace to an unresolved V gene, and the reason for the others is unknown. The sample has about 1,800,000 clones on record, approximately 94% of them singletons. The ten largest clones take up 0.9% to 1.5% of the sample. CD8 naive samples were CD45RO-negative cells positively selected for CCR7, giving a CD45RA+CCR7+ population that excluded TemRA cells. Material: naive CD8+ T cells sorted from blood. This sample's cell subset or site label indicates: CD45RA+CCR7+. The receptors were gathered from a man younger than 35 in good health.

The gene calls are TRBV2 and TRBJ2-7, with D possibly being TRBD1 or TRBD2 (5 bases each). Germline CDR1 SNHLY, CDR2 FYNNEI. V lost 3 bases, J lost 0 bases, and 12 bases lay in between. This CDR3 has 15 amino acids. CDR3 in amino acids: CASSEVKGTSYEQYF. The CDR3 nucleotides are TGTGCCAGCAGTGAGGTGAAGGGGACCTCCTACGAGCAGTACTTC.

With respect to this clone: Other nucleotide sequences from this sample produce the same CDR3. The chain joins TRBV27 to TRBJ2-7; no reliable D call. Trimming removed 3 bases at V and 2 bases at J, with 8 bases between. The length of the CDR3 is 13 residues. Germline values: CDR1 MNHEY, CDR2 SMNVEV (reference sequence). The CDR3 nucleotides are TGTGCCAGCAGTTTGGGCACCCCCTACGAGCAGTACTTC. Its protein is CASSLGTPYEQYF.

V usage is TRBV6-5 and J usage is TRBJ2-1; possibly TRBD2 for D (5 bases). CDR1 is MNHEY, CDR2 SVGAGI, per germline. Trimming removed 7 bases from V and 10 bases from J, with 14 bases in between. The CDR3 runs 12 residues. CDR3 nucleotide sequence: TGTGCCAGCACCTCACTAGTGGACGAGCAGTTCTTC. Translated: CASTSLVDEQFF.

This clone was detected only once. This rearrangement joins TRBV7-8 to TRBJ1-5; 7 nucleotides line up with TRBD1. CDR1 is SGHVS, CDR2 FQNEAQ, per germline. V lost 1 base, J lost 2 bases, and 11 bases stayed unmatched. The CDR3 is made up of 18 amino acids. In DNA, the CDR3 is TGTGCCAGCAGCTTAGACTTAAATGAGGGGGCCGGCAATCAGCCCCAGCATTTT. It specifies CASSLDLNEGAGNQPQHF.

V is TRBV13 and J is TRBJ1-2; no clear D. CDR3 length: 11 amino acids. Trimming cost V 4 bases and J 8 bases, with 8 bases left between them. Germline V lookup: CDR1 PRHDT, CDR2 FYEKMQ (reference sequence). The CDR3: CASSSDGGYTF. DNA of the CDR3: TGTGCCAGCAGCTCGGATGGGGGCTACACCTTC.

The chain recombines TRBV7-9 with TRBJ1-1; 7 bases agree with TRBD1. The CDR3 extends over 15 amino acids. V shed 3 bases and J 3 bases; nucleotides not matched to a gene: 7. Germline CDR1 reads SEHNR; CDR2 reads FQNEAQ (reference sequence). As DNA, the CDR3 is TGTGCCAGCAGCTTCCTCACAGGGGTTGACACTGAAGCTTTCTTT. Translating gives CASSFLTGVDTEAFF. The entire variable domain, with the rest obtained from reference TRBV7-9 and TRBJ1-1, is as follows: DTGVSQNPRHKITKRGQNVTFRCDPISEHNRLYWYRQTLGQGPEFLTYFQNEAQLEKSRLLSDRFSAERPKGSFSTLEIQRTEQGDSAMYLCASSFLTGVDTEAFFGQGTRLTVV.

This chain joins TRBV27 and TRBJ2-1; 11 bases match TRBD2. Trimming removed 4 bases from V and 9 bases from J; junction bases left unmatched: 11. Germline assignment: CDR1 MNHEY and CDR2 SMNVEV (reference sequence). The CDR3 extends over 16 amino acids. In DNA form, the CDR3 reads TGTGCCAGCAGTTCGGGGGAACTAGCGGGAGTAGGTGAGCAGTTCTTC. This gives the protein CASSSGELAGVGEQFF.

On this clone itself: Distinct nucleotide sequences in the sample also encode this CDR3. The chain has TRBV30 and TRBJ2-1; D unresolved. CDR3 length equals 12 residues. CDR1 is GTSNPN, CDR2 SVGIG, per germline (reference sequence). With 0 bases removed from V and 4 bases from J, the gap between germline ends came to 4 bases. DNA of the CDR3: TGTGCCTGGAGTGTGGGTTACAATGAGCAGTTCTTC. This codes for CAWSVGYNEQFF. The variable domain in full, with the rest retrieved from reference TRBV30 and TRBJ2-1, is SQTIHQWPATLVQPVGSPLSLECTVEGTSNPNLYWYRQAAGRGLQLLFYSVGIGQISSEVPQNLSASRPQDRQFILSSKKLLLSDSGFYLCAWSVGYNEQFFGPGTRLTVL.

On this clone: The junction departs from germline at one end; a sequencing error may be responsible. The V call is TRBV6-1, the J call TRBJ2-7; 7 nucleotides agree with TRBD2. This CDR3 comprises 12 residues. Germline CDR1 is MNHNS and CDR2 is SASEGT. The CDR3 region has the DNA TGTGCCAGCAGAGAAGCGGGACCCGAGCAGTACTTC. This translates into CASREAGPEQYF.

This sequence joins TRBV4-1 and TRBJ2-5; TRBD1 aligns across 7 bases. V shed 0 bases, J shed 3 bases, and the junction held 1 base outside the gene matches. Germline CDR1 MGHRA, CDR2 YSYEKL. This CDR3 comprises 14 residues. DNA for the CDR3: TGCGCCAGCAGCCAAGATACAGGGGAAGAGACCCAGTACTTC. The encoded protein is CASSQDTGEETQYF.

V and J are TRBV4-1 and TRBJ2-1; 9 nucleotides line up with TRBD2. Germline V gene sequence: CDR1 MGHRA, CDR2 YSYEKL. The CDR3 totals 14 residues. V was clipped by 3 bases and J by 7 bases; unmatched bases: 4. The CDR3 is CASSQSGGQNEQFF. The CDR3 DNA sequence: TGCGCCAGCAGCCAGAGCGGGGGGCAGAATGAGCAGTTCTTC.

The chain has TRBV29-1 and TRBJ2-7, with D perhaps matching TRBD2 (6 bases). The CDR3 is 13 amino acids. The germline V gene encodes CDR1 SQVTM and CDR2 ANQGSEA. Trimming stripped 4 bases from V and 3 bases from J, with 13 bases between. CDR3 in amino acids: CSVGWSSGYEQYF. DNA for the CDR3: TGCAGCGTTGGGTGGAGTAGCGGCTACGAGCAGTACTTC.

Of note for this clone: Other nucleotide sequences from this sample produce the same CDR3. This chain joins TRBV20-1 and TRBJ2-1; D is undetermined. The CDR3 loop spans 10 amino acids. V was cut by 7 bases and J by 2 bases, with 3 bases left in between. Germline CDR1 DFQATT, CDR2 SNEGSKA (reference sequence). CDR3 in DNA: TGCAGTGTAACCTACAATGAGCAGTTCTTC. Translated: CSVTYNEQFF.

The genes are TRBV4-1 and TRBJ1-1; 8 bases are shared with TRBD1. CDR1 MGHRA and CDR2 YSYEKL come from the germline V gene. Trimming took 5 bases from V and 4 from J; bases not matched to a gene: 3. The CDR3 totals 13 residues. The CDR3 DNA reads as TGCGCCAGCAGCTTAACAGGGGGCACTGAAGCTTTCTTT. Its translation: CASSLTGGTEAFF.

This sequence joins TRBV5-3 and TRBJ2-3; D not resolved. TRBV5-3 qualifies as an ORF whose function is uncertain. The CDR3 runs to 14 residues. Trimming stripped 3 bases from V and 8 bases from J, with 16 bases between. CDR3 nucleotide sequence: TGTGCCAGAAGCTGGGTTCGATTGCTCGGTACGCAGTATTTT. This encodes CARSWVRLLGTQYF.

V usage is TRBV7-9 and J usage is TRBJ2-2; no clear D gene. Deletions cut 5 bases from V and 0 bases from J, with 10 bases between. CDR1 is SEHNR, CDR2 FQNEAQ, per germline (reference sequence). The CDR3 consists of 15 residues. The CDR3 region has the DNA TGTGCCAGCAGCATCGGACCTACGAACACCGGGGAGCTGTTTTTT. It translates to CASSIGPTNTGELFF.

The chain employs TRBV10-2 and TRBJ2-7; the D is unclear. Germline loops: CDR1 WSHSY, CDR2 SAAADI. The V end lost 2 bases, the J end lost 1 base, and 9 bases lay between the germline ends. The CDR3 length is 14 residues. CDR3 residues: CASSELGRSYEQYF. CDR3 coding DNA: TGCGCCAGCAGTGAGCTGGGCCGATCCTACGAGCAGTACTTC.

The chain carries TRBV4-1 and TRBJ1-5; TRBD1 agrees at 7 bases. V lost 0 bases, J lost 6 bases, and 5 bases stayed unmatched. The germline gives CDR1 MGHRA, CDR2 YSYEKL. The CDR3 has 15 amino acids. The DNA of the CDR3 is TGCGCCAGCAGCCAAGAGAAGACAGGGAGTCAGCCCCAGCATTTT. Its protein is CASSQEKTGSQPQHF.

The CDR3 spells CASSRRGQEAFF. The CDR3 DNA is TGTGCCAGCAGCCGGAGAGGCCAGGAAGCTTTCTTT. The chain joins TRBV5-8 to TRBJ1-1, with D unresolved. The CDR3 runs to 12 residues. V was cut by 4 bases and J by 8 bases, with 12 bases left in between. The germline V gene encodes CDR1 SGHTS and CDR2 YDEGEE.

The rearrangement uses TRBV5-6 and TRBJ2-7; D possibly corresponds to TRBD2 (5 bases). CDR1 SGHDT and CDR2 YYEEEE come from the germline V gene. CDR3 length equals 14 residues. V lost 4 bases to trimming and J lost 3 bases, with 14 bases between them. The CDR3 DNA reads TGTGCCAGCAGCCCGGGGAGTTCTTTCTACGAGCAGTACTTC. This gives the protein CASSPGSSFYEQYF.